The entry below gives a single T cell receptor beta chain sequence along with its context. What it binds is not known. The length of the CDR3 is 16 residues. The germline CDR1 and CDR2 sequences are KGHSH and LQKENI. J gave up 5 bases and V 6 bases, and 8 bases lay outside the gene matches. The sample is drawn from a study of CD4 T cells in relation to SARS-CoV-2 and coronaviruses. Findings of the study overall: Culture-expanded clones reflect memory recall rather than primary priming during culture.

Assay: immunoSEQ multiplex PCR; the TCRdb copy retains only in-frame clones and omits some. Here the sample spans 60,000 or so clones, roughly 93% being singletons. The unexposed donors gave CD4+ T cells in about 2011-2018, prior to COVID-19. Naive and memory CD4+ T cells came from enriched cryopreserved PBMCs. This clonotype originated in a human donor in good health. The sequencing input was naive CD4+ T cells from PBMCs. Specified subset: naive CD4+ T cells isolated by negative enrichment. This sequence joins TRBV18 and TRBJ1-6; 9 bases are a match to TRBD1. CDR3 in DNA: TGTGCCAGCTCCCCCCCCCGGGACAGGGATAATTCACCCCTCCACTTT. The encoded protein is CASSPPRDRDNSPLHF.